This passage covers 19 T cell receptor beta chains from one sample sequenced in a study of CD8 T cells in Susac syndrome (dated by TCRdb to between 2018 and 2021). Library preparation employed the immunoSEQ multiplex PCR assay. RNA was extracted using the RNeasy kit, and about 0.5 to 1 ug of the RNA was reverse transcribed with random hexamers. TCRdb trimmed public reads at Q25 via fastp, called clones via MiXCR and kept in-frame beta chains. Rows with one shared CDR3 protein collapse into an entry with the most common genes and DNA. The sample has some 130,000 distinct CDR3 sequences on record, approximately 94% of them singletons. Less than 0.15% of the sample is in the top ten clones. The specimen was CD4+ T cells from PBMCs. The receptors stem from a human donor with multiple sclerosis.

The V call is TRBV19, the J call TRBJ1-6; D call uncertain. The CDR3 has 14 amino acids. V lost 0 bases, J lost 8 bases, and 8 bases lay in between. Germline V gene lookup returns CDR1 LNHDA and CDR2 SQIVND (reference sequence). CDR3 residues: CASSIDGRYSPLHF. CDR3 DNA sequence: TGTGCCAGTAGTATAGATGGAAGGTATTCACCCCTCCACTTT.

The chain uses TRBV29-1 and TRBJ2-3, with D possibly TRBD2 on 6 matching bases. In germline, CDR1 is SQVTM, CDR2 ANQGSEA. Trimming removed 4 bases from V and 1 base from J, with 6 bases in between. The CDR3 extends over 12 amino acids. CDR3 region: CSVASGTDTQYF. The CDR3 DNA reads TGCAGCGTTGCTAGCGGCACAGATACGCAGTATTTT.

This chain links TRBV20-1 with TRBJ1-5; possibly TRBD1 for D (6 bases). Germline assignment: CDR1 DFQATT and CDR2 SNEGSKA (reference sequence). V was shortened by 3 bases and J by 5 bases, with 8 bases between the two germline ends. This CDR3 has 12 residues. Here the CDR3 DNA reads TGCAGTGCTAGGTACAGGGATCAGCCCCAGCATTTT. Translated: CSARYRDQPQHF.

This clonotype was recorded once. V is TRBV5-6 and J is TRBJ2-5; weak D call: TRBD2 (5 bases). The V end was cut by 4 bases, the J end by 0 bases, with 16 bases between. The CDR3 runs 16 residues. CDR1 is SGHDT and CDR2 is YYEEEE in the germline V gene. In nucleotides, the CDR3 is TGTGCCAGCAGCAGCTTGCAAGCGGCGGACCAAGAGACCCAGTACTTC. It yields the protein CASSSLQAADQETQYF.

The chain joins TRBV7-9 to TRBJ1-4; a possible D gene is TRBD1 (6 bases). The germline gives CDR1 SEHNR, CDR2 FQNEAQ (reference sequence). V was clipped by 4 bases and J by 5 bases, with 17 bases between them. This CDR3 comprises 16 residues. The CDR3 DNA sequence: TGTGCCAGCAGCTCCGGACAGTTCAGCTCAAATGAAAAACTGTTTTTT. Translation: CASSSGQFSSNEKLFF.

This chain links TRBV20-1 with TRBJ1-2; 11 nucleotides agree with TRBD1. The ends lost 5 bases at V and 8 bases at J; junction bases unmatched: 4. Germline CDR1 reads DFQATT; CDR2 reads SNEGSKA (reference sequence). The CDR3 loop spans 12 amino acids. CDR3 sequence reads: CSAPDRGLGYTF. Written as DNA, the CDR3 is TGCAGTGCTCCGGACAGGGGGCTCGGCTACACCTTC.

The chain uses TRBV5-1 and TRBJ2-5, with D tentatively TRBD1 (6 bases). V was shortened by 4 bases and J by 0 bases, with 16 bases between the two germline ends. Germline-derived CDR1 and CDR2 are SGHRS and YFSETQ. CDR3 length equals 16 residues. The CDR3 protein is CASSLHGTQDQETQYF. CDR3 sequence (DNA): TGCGCCAGCAGCCTGCACGGGACACAGGACCAAGAGACCCAGTACTTC.

The chain combines TRBV7-2 with TRBJ2-4, with D unresolved. Per germline, CDR1 SGHTA and CDR2 FQGNSA. This CDR3 has 11 amino acids. Trimming left V 1 base short and J 7 bases short, with 2 bases between. CDR3 nucleotide sequence: TGTGCCAGCAGCTTAGGGAACATTCAGTACTTC. Translation gives CASSLGNIQYF.

Concerning this clonotype: Its ends do not fully match the called genes, so a read error is possible. This rearrangement joins TRBV3-1 to TRBJ1-2; 10 positions match TRBD1. Germline V lookup: CDR1 LGHDT, CDR2 YNNKEL (reference sequence). The CDR3 contains 14 residues. CDR3 region: CASSQDGGPGQGDF. The CDR3 region has the DNA TGTGCCAGCAGCCAAGATGGGGGGCCTGGACAGGGGGACTTC.

The genes are TRBV29-1 and TRBJ2-1; 11 bases line up with TRBD2. V lost 4 bases and J lost 10; bases outside the gene matches: 6. Germline V gene lookup returns CDR1 SQVTM and CDR2 ANQGSEA. The length of the CDR3 is 13 residues. The CDR3, as DNA: TGCAGCGTTGGGGCGGGACTAGCGGTGGAGCAGTTCTTC. It yields the protein CSVGAGLAVEQFF.

The chain employs TRBV14 and TRBJ1-5; D not certain. The CDR3 consists of 13 residues. V was pared by 1 base and J by 3 bases, with 4 bases between. Germline V gene data show CDR1 as SGHDN and CDR2 as FVKESK. CDR3 protein: CASSQGLNQPQHF. As DNA, the CDR3 is TGTGCCAGCAGCCAAGGGCTCAATCAGCCCCAGCATTTT.

The gene calls are TRBV14 and TRBJ2-3, with D possibly being TRBD2 (6 bases). The CDR3 loop spans 14 amino acids. Per the germline V gene, CDR1 is SGHDN and CDR2 is FVKESK. V was clipped by 4 bases and J by 4 bases, with 12 bases between them. The CDR3 DNA follows: TGTGCCAGCAGCCGGCAAGGGAGGCCAGATACGCAGTATTTT. Translation: CASSRQGRPDTQYF. The entire variable domain, with the rest obtained from reference TRBV14 and TRBJ2-3, is as follows: EAGVTQFPSHSVIEKGQTVTLRCDPISGHDNLYWYRRVMGKEIKFLLHFVKESKQDESGMPNNRFLAERTGGTYSTLKVQPAELEDSGVYFCASSRQGRPDTQYFGPGTRLTVL.

The rearrangement uses TRBV7-2 and TRBJ2-7; TRBD1 aligns across 7 bases. Germline trimming cut 4 bases from V and 5 bases from J; bases unmatched to any gene: 8. CDR3 length: 14 residues. CDR1 and CDR2 from the germline V gene are SGHTA and FQGNSA. The CDR3 DNA follows: TGTGCCAGCAGCTCCCCCGGGACAGCTAACGAGCAGTACTTC. Translated: CASSSPGTANEQYF.

The V call is TRBV10-2, the J call TRBJ2-2; D is undetermined. This CDR3 comprises 16 residues. V was shortened by 5 bases and J by 4 bases, with 17 bases between the two germline ends. Germline V CDR1 and CDR2: WSHSY, SAAADI. The CDR3 spells CASSSLDRHPTGELFF. The DNA for the CDR3 is TGCGCCAGCAGTTCGCTGGACCGACATCCCACCGGGGAGCTGTTTTTT.

This clonotype is a singleton in its sample. The rearrangement links TRBV3-1 to TRBJ1-5; the D is unclear. Trimming took off 1 base at V and 6 bases at J, with 7 bases between the two ends. CDR3 length: 13 residues. CDR1 and CDR2 (germline): LGHDT, YNNKEL (reference sequence). As DNA, the CDR3 is TGTGCCAGCAGCCAAGGGGGAAGTCAGCCCCAGCATTTT. Amino acids: CASSQGGSQPQHF.

CDR3 residues: CASSYSTSGSSYEQYF. DNA for the CDR3: TGTGCCAGCAGTTACTCGACGTCGGGGAGCTCCTACGAGCAGTACTTC. This chain links TRBV6-5 with TRBJ2-7; D might be TRBD2 (5 bases). This CDR3 is 16 amino acids long. Germline V CDR1 and CDR2: MNHEY, SVGAGI. V lost 0 bases and J 0 bases, leaving 12 bases between the germline ends.

CDR3 in DNA: TGTGCCAGCAGCGTAGGAGGGGACTATGGCTACACCTTC. It yields the protein CASSVGGDYGYTF. This rearrangement joins TRBV9 to TRBJ1-2; D is possibly TRBD1 (5 bases). Germline CDR1 SGDLS, CDR2 YYNGEE. The V end lost 0 bases, the J end lost 3 bases, and 6 bases lay between the germline ends. The CDR3 totals 13 residues.

This chain uses TRBV7-8 with TRBJ2-3; 9 bases are a match to TRBD1. CDR3 length: 14 residues. V dropped 5 bases and J dropped 6; count of bases not matched to a gene: 6. Germline-derived CDR1 and CDR2 are SGHVS and FQNEAQ. The CDR3 DNA reads TGTGCCAGCAGCCGGACAGGGGTCCTGGATACGCAGTATTTT. It is translated as CASSRTGVLDTQYF.

CDR3 bases: TGTGCCAGCAGCTTAGGAGGCACAGGGCCGACCTATGGCTACACCTTC. It specifies CASSLGGTGPTYGYTF. The chain employs TRBV11-3 and TRBJ1-2, with D possibly matching TRBD1 (6 bases). The ends were cut back, 1 base at V and 4 bases at J, with 16 bases in the middle. This CDR3 contains 16 residues. Germline lookup yields CDR1 SGHNT and CDR2 YENEEA.